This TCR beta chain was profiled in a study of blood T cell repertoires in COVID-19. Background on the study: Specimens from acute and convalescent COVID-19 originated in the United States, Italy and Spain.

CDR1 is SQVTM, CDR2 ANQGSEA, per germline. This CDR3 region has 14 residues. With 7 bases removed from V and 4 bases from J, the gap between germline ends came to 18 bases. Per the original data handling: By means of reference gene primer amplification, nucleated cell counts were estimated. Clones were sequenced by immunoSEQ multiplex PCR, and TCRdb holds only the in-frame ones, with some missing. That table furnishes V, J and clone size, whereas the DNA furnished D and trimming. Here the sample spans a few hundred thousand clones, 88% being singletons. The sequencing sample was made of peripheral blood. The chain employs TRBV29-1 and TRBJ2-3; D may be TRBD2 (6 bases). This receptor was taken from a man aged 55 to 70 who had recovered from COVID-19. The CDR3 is CSGWGDHMSDTQYF. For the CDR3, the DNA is TGCAGCGGGTGGGGGGACCACATGTCAGATACGCAGTATTTT.